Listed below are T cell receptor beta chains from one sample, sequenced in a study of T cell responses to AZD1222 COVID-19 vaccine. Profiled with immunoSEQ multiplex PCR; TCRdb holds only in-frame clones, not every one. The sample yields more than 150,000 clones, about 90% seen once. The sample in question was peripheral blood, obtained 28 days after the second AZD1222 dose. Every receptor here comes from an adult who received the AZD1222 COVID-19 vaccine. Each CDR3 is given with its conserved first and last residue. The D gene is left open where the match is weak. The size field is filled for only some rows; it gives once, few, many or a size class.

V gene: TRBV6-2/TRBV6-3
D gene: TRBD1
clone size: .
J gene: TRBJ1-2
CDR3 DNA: TGTGCCAGCAGTTACCTCGGACAGGGGGCGCGGGACTATGGCTACACCTTC
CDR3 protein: CASSYLGQGARDYGYTF

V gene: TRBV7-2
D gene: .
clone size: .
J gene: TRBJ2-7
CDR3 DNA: TGTGCCAGCAGCCTCGGGGAGCGGTTTTACGAGCAGTACTTC
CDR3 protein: CASSLGERFYEQYF

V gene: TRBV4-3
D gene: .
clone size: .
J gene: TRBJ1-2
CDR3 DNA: TGCGCCAGCAGCCAAGAGAGGGGACCGACCTCGGGCTACACCTTC
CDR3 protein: CASSQERGPTSGYTF

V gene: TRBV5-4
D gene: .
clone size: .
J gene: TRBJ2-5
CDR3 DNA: TGTGCCAGCAGCTTGAACCAAGAGACCCAGTACTTC
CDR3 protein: CASSLNQETQYF

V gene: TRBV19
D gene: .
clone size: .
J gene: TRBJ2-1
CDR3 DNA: TGTGCCAGTAGTATCGGTTACGGGAATGAGCAGTTCTTC
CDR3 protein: CASSIGYGNEQFF

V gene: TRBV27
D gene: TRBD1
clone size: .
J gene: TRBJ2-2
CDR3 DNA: TGTGCCAGCAGTTTGTGGACAGGGCGGACCGGGGAGCTGTTTTTT
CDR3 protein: CASSLWTGRTGELFF

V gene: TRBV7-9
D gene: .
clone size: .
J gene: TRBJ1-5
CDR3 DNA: TGTGCCAGCAGCACTCAGGGACAGCCCCAGCATTTT
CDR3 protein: CASSTQGQPQHF

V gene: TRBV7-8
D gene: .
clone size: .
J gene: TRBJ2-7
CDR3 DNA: TGTGCCAGCAGCTTAGGGGGGGTGCCCTCCTACGAGCAGTACTTC
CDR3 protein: CASSLGGVPSYEQYF

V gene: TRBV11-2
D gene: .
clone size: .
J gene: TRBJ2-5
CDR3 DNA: TGTGCCAGCAGCTTAGGTTTCGTGACCCAAGAGACCCAGTACTTC
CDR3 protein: CASSLGFVTQETQYF

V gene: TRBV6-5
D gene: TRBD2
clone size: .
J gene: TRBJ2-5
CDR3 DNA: TGTGCCACCGGCCTTAGCGGGAGGGAAGAGACCCAGTACTTC
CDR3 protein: CATGLSGREETQYF

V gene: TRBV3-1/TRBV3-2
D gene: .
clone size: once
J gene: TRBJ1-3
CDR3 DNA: TGTGCCAGCAGCCAAGAGCCTCAGGGTTTCTCTGGAAACACCATATATTTT
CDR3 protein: CASSQEPQGFSGNTIYF

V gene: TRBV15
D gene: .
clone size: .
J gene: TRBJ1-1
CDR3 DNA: TGTGCCACCAGCAAAGAGGGCACTTACAACACTGAAGCTTTCTTT
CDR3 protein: CATSKEGTYNTEAFF

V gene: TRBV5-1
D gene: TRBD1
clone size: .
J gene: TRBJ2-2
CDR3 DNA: TGCGCCAGCAGCTTGCAGGGGGACACCGGGGAGCTGTTTTTT
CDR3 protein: CASSLQGDTGELFF

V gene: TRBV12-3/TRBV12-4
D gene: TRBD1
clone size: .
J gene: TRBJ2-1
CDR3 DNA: TGTGCCAGCACGGACAGGTACAATGAGCAGTTCTTC
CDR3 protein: CASTDRYNEQFF

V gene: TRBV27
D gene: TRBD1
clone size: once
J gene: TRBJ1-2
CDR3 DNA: TGTGCCAGCGGATTAGGGGGCGGTTTAGGCTACACCTTC
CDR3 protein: CASGLGGGLGYTF

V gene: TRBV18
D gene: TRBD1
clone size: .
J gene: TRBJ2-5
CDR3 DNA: TGTGCCAGCTCACGACAAGGGACAGGGGGTATCGAGACCCAGTACTTC
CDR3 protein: CASSRQGTGGIETQYF

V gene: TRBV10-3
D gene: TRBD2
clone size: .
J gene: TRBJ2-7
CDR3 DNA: TGTGCCATCAGTCCTAGCGGGAGTAACTTGGAGCAGTACTTC
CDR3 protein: CAISPSGSNLEQYF

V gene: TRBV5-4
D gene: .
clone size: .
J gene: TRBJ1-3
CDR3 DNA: TGTGCCAGCAGCTTCGGGACGGAGAGAAACACCATATATTTT
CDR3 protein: CASSFGTERNTIYF

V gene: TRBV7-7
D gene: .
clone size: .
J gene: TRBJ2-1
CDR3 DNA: TGTGCCAGCAGCTTAACCGGTAGCTCCTACAATGAGCAGTTCTTC
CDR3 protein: CASSLTGSSYNEQFF

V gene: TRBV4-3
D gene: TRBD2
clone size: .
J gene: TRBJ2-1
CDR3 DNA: TGCGCCAGCAGCCAAGATTCTAGCGGGGGGTACAATGAGCAGTTCTTC
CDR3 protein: CASSQDSSGGYNEQFF

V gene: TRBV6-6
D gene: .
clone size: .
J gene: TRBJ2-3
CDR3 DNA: TGTGCCAGCAGGAACCAGGACCGCACAGATACGCAGTATTTT
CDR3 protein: CASRNQDRTDTQYF

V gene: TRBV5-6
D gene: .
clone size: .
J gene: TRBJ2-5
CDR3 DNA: TGTGCCAGCAGCTGGAATCCGGGGGCACAAGAGACCCAGTACTTC
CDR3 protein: CASSWNPGAQETQYF

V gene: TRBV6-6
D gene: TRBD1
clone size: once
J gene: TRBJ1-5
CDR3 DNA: TGTGCCAGCAGTAGGGACAGAACGTTAAATCAGCCCCAGCATTTT
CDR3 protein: CASSRDRTLNQPQHF

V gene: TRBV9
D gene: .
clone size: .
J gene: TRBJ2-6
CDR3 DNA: TGTGCCAGCAGCGTAGATCCGACATTAGTCTCTGGGGCCAACGTCCTGACTTTC
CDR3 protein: CASSVDPTLVSGANVLTF

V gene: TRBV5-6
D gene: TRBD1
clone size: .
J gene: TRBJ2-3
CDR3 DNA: TGTGCCAGCAGCTTGGGACAGGGGGCGAGGGCGCAGTATTTT
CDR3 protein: CASSLGQGARAQYF

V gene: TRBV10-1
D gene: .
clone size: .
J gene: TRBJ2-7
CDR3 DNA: TGCGCCAGCAGTGACCAGGGAAGCTACGAGCAGTACTTC
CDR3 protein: CASSDQGSYEQYF

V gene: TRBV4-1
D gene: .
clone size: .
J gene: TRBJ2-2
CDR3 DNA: TGCGCCAGCAGCCCCGGGACAGAGCGGGAGAGAGGCGGGGAGCTGTTTTTT
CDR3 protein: CASSPGTERERGGELFF

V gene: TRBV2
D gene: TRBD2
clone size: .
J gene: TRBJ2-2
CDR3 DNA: TGTGCCAGTAGACTAGCGGGAGAAACCGGGGAGCTGTTTTTT
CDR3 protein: CASRLAGETGELFF

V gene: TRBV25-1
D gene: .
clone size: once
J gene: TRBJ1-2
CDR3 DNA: TGTGCCAGCAGTTGGGGCTTTGGTGCGGTTTCGGAAGGCTACACCTTC
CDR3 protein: CASSWGFGAVSEGYTF

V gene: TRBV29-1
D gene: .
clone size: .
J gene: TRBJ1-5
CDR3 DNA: TGCAGCGTTACAACACCTAATCAGCCCCAGCATTTT
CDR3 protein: CSVTTPNQPQHF

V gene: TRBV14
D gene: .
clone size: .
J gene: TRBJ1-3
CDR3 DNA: TGTGCCAGCAGCCAACAACAGGGTGCAGGAAACACCATATATTTT
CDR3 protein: CASSQQQGAGNTIYF

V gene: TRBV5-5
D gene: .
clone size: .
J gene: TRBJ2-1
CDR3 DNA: TGTGCCAGCAGCCCCGACGGGACTCAAACCGCCAATGAGCAGTTCTTC
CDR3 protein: CASSPDGTQTANEQFF

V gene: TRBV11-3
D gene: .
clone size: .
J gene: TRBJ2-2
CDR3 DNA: TGTGCCAGCAGCCCCGCGTCGGGTCCGAAGGCCGGGGAGCTGTTTTTT
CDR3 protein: CASSPASGPKAGELFF

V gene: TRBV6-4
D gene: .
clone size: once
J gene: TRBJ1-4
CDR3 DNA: TGTGCCAGCACTCGGCGGGGGGCAAGTAATGAAAAACTGTTTTTT
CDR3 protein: CASTRRGASNEKLFF

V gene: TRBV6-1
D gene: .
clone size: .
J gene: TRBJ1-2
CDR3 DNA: TGTGCCAGCAGTGACGCCGACACCAACTATGGCTACACCTTC
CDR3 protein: CASSDADTNYGYTF

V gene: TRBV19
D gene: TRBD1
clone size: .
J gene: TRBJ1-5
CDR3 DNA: TGTGCCAGTACGAGGACAGGGAGGGATCAGCCCCAGCATTTT
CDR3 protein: CASTRTGRDQPQHF

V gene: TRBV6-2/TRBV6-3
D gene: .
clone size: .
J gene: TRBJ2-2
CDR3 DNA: TGTGCCAGCAGTTTTTCCGGCGCGAACACCGGGGAGCTGTTTTTT
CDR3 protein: CASSFSGANTGELFF

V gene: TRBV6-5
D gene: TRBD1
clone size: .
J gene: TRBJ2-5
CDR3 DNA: TGTGCCAGCAGAACACAGGGGGTAGGGACCCAGTACTTC
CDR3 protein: CASRTQGVGTQYF

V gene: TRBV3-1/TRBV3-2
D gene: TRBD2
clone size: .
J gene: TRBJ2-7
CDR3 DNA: TGTGCCAGCAGCCATCTAGCGGTCCCCTACGAGCAGTACTTC
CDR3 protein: CASSHLAVPYEQYF

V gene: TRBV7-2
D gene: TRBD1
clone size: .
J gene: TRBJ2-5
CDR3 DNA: TGTGCCAGCAGCTTACAGGACAGGGGGCCGCGGAAGACCCAGTACTTC
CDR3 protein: CASSLQDRGPRKTQYF

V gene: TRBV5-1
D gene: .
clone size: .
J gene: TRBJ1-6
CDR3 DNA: TGCGCCAGCAGCTTGGCCTCCTATCTAGGCTCCTATAATTCACCCCTCCACTTT
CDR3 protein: CASSLASYLGSYNSPLHF

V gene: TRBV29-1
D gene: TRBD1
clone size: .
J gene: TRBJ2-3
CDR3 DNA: TGCAGCGTTGAAGAAGGGGGCAGTGGTACGCAGTATTTT
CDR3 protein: CSVEEGGSGTQYF

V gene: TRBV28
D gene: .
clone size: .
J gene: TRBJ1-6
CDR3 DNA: TGTGCCAGCTCCTCCGCGGGAACTGTCAATTCGCCCCTCCACTTT
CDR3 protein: CASSSAGTVNSPLHF

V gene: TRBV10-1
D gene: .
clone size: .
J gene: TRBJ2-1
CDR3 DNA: TGCGCCAGCAGTGCCCCGGGGGCTGTTCCCAATGAGCAGTTCTTC
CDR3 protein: CASSAPGAVPNEQFF

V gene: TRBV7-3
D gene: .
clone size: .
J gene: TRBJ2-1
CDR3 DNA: TGTGCCAGCAGCCCAACGGCAGGGCCCTACAATGAGCAGTTCTTC
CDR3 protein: CASSPTAGPYNEQFF

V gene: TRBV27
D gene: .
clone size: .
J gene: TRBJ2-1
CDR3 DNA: TGTGCCCCTGTTCGCGTATACAATGAGCAGTTCTTC
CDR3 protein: CAPVRVYNEQFF

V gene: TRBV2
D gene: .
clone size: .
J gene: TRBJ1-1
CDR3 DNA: TGTGCCAGCAGCCGATTATATGAAGCTTTCTTT
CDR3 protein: CASSRLYEAFF

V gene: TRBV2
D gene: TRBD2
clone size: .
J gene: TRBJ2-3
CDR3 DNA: TGTGCCAGCAGTGCAAAGCGGGGCGAAGATACGCAGTATTTT
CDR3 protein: CASSAKRGEDTQYF

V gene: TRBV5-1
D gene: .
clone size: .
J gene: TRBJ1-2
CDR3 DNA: TGCGCCAGCAGCTTGGGCTCGGCGTCGGGAGGCTACACCTTC
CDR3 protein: CASSLGSASGGYTF

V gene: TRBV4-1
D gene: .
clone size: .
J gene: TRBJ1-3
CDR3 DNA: TGCGCCAGCAGCCAAGTGTGGGGTTCCGGGAGCAACACCATATATTTT
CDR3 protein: CASSQVWGSGSNTIYF

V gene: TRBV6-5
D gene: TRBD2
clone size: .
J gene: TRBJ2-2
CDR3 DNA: TGTGCCAGCAGTTACACCAGCGGGGTAACCGGGGAGCTGTTTTTT
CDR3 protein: CASSYTSGVTGELFF

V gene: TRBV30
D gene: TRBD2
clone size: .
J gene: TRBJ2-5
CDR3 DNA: TGTGCCTGGGGGACTAGTGAGACCCAGTACTTC
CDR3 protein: CAWGTSETQYF

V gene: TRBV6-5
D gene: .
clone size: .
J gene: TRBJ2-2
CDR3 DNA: TGTGCCAGCAGTTACGGGGCCAACACCGGGGAGCTGTTTTTT
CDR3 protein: CASSYGANTGELFF

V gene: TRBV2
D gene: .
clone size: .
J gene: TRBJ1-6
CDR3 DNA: TGTGCCAGCAGTGGGACCAGCTATAATTCACCCCTCCACTTT
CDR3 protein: CASSGTSYNSPLHF